Listed here are 9 T cell receptor beta chains from one sample, sequenced in a study of OX40 agonist ivuxolimab in advanced cancers. Repertoires were generated with immunoSEQ multiplex PCR, while TCRdb's copy carries only in-frame clones and drops some. The data show about 14,000 clones, 82% seen once. The source material was CD4+ or CD8+ T cells sorted from blood, sampled in a trial of the OX40 agonist ivuxolimab. The receptors here all came from an adult with an advanced solid tumor such as melanoma, head and neck, liver or kidney cancer.

This clone is classed as medium-sized (0.01 to 0.1%). The J gene is TRBJ1-5, the V gene TRBV30; D is undetermined. V was cut by 2 bases and J by 1 base, with 6 bases left in between. Germline assignment: CDR1 GTSNPN and CDR2 SVGIG (reference sequence). This CDR3 spans 13 amino acids. The CDR3 nucleotides read TGTGCCTGGAGTTTGATGAGCAATCAGCCCCAGCATTTT. This codes for CAWSLMSNQPQHF.

V is TRBV14 and J is TRBJ2-7; TRBD2 is a possible D gene (6 bases). Deletions cut 4 bases from V and 1 base from J, with 11 bases between. In germline, CDR1 is SGHDN, CDR2 FVKESK. The CDR3 sequence is 14 residues long. The CDR3 here is CASSPDGTSYEQYF. CDR3 nucleotides: TGTGCCAGCAGCCCGGATGGGACTTCCTACGAGCAGTACTTC. Complete variable domain (other parts from reference TRBV14 and TRBJ2-7): EAGVTQFPSHSVIEKGQTVTLRCDPISGHDNLYWYRRVMGKEIKFLLHFVKESKQDESGMPNNRFLAERTGGTYSTLKVQPAELEDSGVYFCASSPDGTSYEQYFGPGTRLTVT.

The rearrangement joins TRBV12-5 to TRBJ2-2; no reliable D call. The CDR3 consists of 11 residues. V was cut by 5 bases and J by 9 bases, with 7 bases left in between. Germline values: CDR1 LGHNT, CDR2 FRNRAP. The CDR3 nucleotides are TGTGCTAGTGGTCATGGACGGGAGCTGTTTTTT. Translation: CASGHGRELFF.

This chain links TRBV11-2 with TRBJ2-3; D is undetermined. CDR1 and CDR2 (germline): SGHAT, FQNNGV. The CDR3 spans 12 residues. Deletions cut 1 base from V and 9 bases from J, with 8 bases between. The CDR3 sequence is CASSLAQTTQYF. For the CDR3, the DNA is TGTGCCAGCAGCTTAGCGCAGACCACGCAGTATTTT.

J is TRBJ2-7 and V is TRBV4-3; D is possibly TRBD2 (6 bases). Germline V gives CDR1 LGHNA, CDR2 YSLEER. This CDR3 is built from 14 residues. The V gene lost 4 bases and the J gene lost 3 bases, with 13 bases spanning the gap. CDR3 residues: CASSPGVGGYEQYF. CDR3 sequence (DNA): TGCGCCAGCAGCCCAGGAGTCGGGGGCTACGAGCAGTACTTC.

The rearrangement uses TRBV6-1 and TRBJ2-1; possibly TRBD2 for D (5 bases). Germline CDR1 is MNHNS and CDR2 is SASEGT. The length of the CDR3 is 16 residues. V shed 2 bases and J shed 12 bases, with 23 bases lying between them. The CDR3: CASSEIAGESVPRQFF. The CDR3 bases are TGTGCCAGCAGTGAAATCGCGGGTGAATCAGTTCCGCGGCAGTTCTTC.

The genes are TRBV7-6 and TRBJ2-1; 9 bases match TRBD1. This CDR3 is 15 amino acids long. CDR1 SGHVS and CDR2 FNYEAQ come from the germline V gene. V shed 3 bases, J shed 3 bases, and the junction held 3 bases outside the gene matches. The CDR3 sequence: CASSLDRGFYNEQFF. The CDR3 region has the DNA TGTGCCAGCAGCTTGGACAGGGGATTCTACAATGAGCAGTTCTTC.

The sample holds a few counts of this clone. V and J are TRBV30 and TRBJ2-7; D possibly corresponds to TRBD1 (6 bases). The CDR3 spans 14 residues. V gave up 5 bases and J gave up 0 bases, with 14 bases separating them. CDR1 and CDR2 (germline): GTSNPN, SVGIG (reference sequence). Here the CDR3 DNA reads TGTGCCTGGTCCGTCGGCAGGGGCTCCTACGAGCAGTACTTC. Its translation is CAWSVGRGSYEQYF.

This chain joins TRBV16 and TRBJ2-1; no definite D call. Germline V CDR1 and CDR2: KGHSY, FQNENV. CDR3 length: 14 residues. Trimming shortened V by 4 bases and J by 3 bases, and 10 bases separated the two germline ends. CDR3 nucleotide sequence: TGTGCCAGCAGCCGACGGAACAGCTACAATGAGCAGTTCTTC. Translating it yields CASSRRNSYNEQFF.